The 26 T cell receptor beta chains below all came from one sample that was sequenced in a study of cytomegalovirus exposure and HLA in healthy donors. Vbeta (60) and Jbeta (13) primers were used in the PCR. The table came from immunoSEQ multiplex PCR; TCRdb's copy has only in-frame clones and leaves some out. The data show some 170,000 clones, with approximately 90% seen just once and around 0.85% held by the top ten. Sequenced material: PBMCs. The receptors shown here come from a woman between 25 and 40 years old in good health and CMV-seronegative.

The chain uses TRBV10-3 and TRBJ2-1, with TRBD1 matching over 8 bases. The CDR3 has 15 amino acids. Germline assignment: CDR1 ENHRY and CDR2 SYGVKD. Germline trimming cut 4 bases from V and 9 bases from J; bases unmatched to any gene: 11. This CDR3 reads CAISGQEFGTGEQFF. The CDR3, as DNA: TGTGCCATCAGTGGACAGGAATTCGGGACAGGTGAGCAGTTCTTC.

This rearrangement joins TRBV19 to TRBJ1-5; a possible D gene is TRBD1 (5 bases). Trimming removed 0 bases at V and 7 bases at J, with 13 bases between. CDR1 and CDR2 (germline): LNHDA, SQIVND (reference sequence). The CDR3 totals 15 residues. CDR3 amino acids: CASSIDRGRGQPQHF. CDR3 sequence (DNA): TGTGCCAGTAGTATAGATCGGGGGAGGGGACAGCCCCAGCATTTT.

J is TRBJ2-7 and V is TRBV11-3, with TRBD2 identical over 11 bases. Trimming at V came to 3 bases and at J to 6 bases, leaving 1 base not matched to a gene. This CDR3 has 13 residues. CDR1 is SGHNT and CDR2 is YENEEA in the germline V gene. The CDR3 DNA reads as TGTGCCAGCAGCTTTCTAGCGGGAGGCGAGCAGTACTTC. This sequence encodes CASSFLAGGEQYF. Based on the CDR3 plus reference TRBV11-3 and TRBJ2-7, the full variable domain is EAGVVQSPRYKIIEKKQPVAFWCNPISGHNTLYWYLQNLGQGPELLIRYENEEAVDDSQLPKDRFSAERLKGVDSTLKIQPAELGDSAVYLCASSFLAGGEQYFGPGTRLTVT.

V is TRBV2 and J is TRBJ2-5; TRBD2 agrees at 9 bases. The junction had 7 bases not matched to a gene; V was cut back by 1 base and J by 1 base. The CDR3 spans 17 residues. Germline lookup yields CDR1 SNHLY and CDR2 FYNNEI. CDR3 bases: TGTGCCAGCAGTGAAGGGCCCGGGACTAGCAGCCAAGAGACCCAGTACTTC. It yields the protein CASSEGPGTSSQETQYF. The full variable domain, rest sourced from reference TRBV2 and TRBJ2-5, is EPEVTQTPSHQVTQMGQEVILRCVPISNHLYFYWYRQILGQKVEFLVSFYNNEISEKSEIFDDQFSVERPDGSNFTLKIRSTKLEDSAMYFCASSEGPGTSSQETQYFGPGTRLLVL.

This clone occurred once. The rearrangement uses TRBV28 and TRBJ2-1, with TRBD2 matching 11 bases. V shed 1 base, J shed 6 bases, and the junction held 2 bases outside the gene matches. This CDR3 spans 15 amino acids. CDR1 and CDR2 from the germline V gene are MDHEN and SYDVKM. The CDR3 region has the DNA TGTGCCAGCAGTTTATCTAGCGGGAGGATCAATGAGCAGTTCTTC. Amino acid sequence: CASSLSSGRINEQFF.

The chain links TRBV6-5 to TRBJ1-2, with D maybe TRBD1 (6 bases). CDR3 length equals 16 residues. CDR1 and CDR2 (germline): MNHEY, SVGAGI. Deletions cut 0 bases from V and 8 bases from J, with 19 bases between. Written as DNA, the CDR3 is TGTGCCAGCAGTTACTCGATCCGCCAGGGGAAGAAAGGCTACACCTTC. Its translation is CASSYSIRQGKKGYTF.

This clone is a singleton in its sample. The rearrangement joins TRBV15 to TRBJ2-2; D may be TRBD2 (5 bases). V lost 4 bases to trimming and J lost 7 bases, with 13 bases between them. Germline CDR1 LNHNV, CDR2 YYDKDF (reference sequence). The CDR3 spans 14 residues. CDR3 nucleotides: TGTGCCACCAGCACGGACGGGGTGTACGGGGAGCTGTTTTTT. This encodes CATSTDGVYGELFF.

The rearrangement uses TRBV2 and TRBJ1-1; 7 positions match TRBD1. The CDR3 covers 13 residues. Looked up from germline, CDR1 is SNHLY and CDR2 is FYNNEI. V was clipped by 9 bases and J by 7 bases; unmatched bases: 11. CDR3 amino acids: CASTGQRRNEAFF. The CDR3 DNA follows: TGTGCCAGTACGGGACAGCGCAGGAATGAAGCTTTCTTT. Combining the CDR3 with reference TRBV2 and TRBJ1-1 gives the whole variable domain EPEVTQTPSHQVTQMGQEVILRCVPISNHLYFYWYRQILGQKVEFLVSFYNNEISEKSEIFDDQFSVERPDGSNFTLKIRSTKLEDSAMYFCASTGQRRNEAFFGQGTRLTVV.

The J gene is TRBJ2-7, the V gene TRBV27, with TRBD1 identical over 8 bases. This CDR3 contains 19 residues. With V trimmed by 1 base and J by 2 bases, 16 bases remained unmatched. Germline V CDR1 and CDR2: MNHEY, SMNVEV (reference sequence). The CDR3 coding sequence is TGTGCCAGCAGTTTATTGCCTCAGGGGGCCCCAATCCTTACCTACGAGCAGTACTTC. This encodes CASSLLPQGAPILTYEQYF.

DNA for the CDR3: TGTGCCAGCAGCCCCCAGGGAGCGGGGGGGTTCGCCGGGGAGCTGTTTTTT. Encoded protein: CASSPQGAGGFAGELFF. This chain links TRBV7-7 with TRBJ2-2; the match to TRBD2 covers 10 bases. The trim removed 5 bases at V and 6 bases at J, leaving 12 bases unmatched. CDR3 length: 17 amino acids. Germline CDR1 and CDR2: SSHAT and FNYEAQ (reference sequence).

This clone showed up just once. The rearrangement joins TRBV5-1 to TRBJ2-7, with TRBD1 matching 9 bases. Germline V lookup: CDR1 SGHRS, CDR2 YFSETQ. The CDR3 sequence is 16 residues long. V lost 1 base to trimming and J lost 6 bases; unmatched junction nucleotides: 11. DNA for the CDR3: TGCGCCAGCAGCTTGTCCCCGGGACAGGGTGACCGCGAGCAGTACTTC. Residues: CASSLSPGQGDREQYF.

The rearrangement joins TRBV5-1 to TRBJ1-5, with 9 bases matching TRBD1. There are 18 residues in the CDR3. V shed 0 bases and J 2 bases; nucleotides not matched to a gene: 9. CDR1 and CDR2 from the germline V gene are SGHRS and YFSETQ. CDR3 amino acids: CASSLGGTGLMGNQPQHF. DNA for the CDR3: TGCGCCAGCAGCTTGGGGGGGACAGGGTTAATGGGCAATCAGCCCCAGCATTTT. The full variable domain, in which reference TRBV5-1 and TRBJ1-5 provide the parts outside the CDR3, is KAGVTQTPRYLIKTRGQQVTLSCSPISGHRSVSWYQQTPGQGLQFLFEYFSETQRNKGNFPGRFSGRQFSNSRSEMNVSTLELGDSALYLCASSLGGTGLMGNQPQHFGDGTRLSIL.

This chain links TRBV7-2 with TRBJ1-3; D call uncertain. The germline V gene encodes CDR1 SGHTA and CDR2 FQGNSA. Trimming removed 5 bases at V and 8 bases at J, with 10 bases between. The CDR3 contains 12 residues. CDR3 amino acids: CASSPPPYTIYF. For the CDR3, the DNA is TGTGCCAGCAGCCCTCCCCCGTACACCATATATTTT.

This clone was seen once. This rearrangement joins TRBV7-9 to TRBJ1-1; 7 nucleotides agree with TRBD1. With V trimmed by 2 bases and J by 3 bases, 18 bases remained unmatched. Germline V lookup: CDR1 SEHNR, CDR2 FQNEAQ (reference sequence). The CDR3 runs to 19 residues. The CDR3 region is CASSLRGALATGSDTEAFF. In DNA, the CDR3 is TGTGCCAGCAGCTTAAGGGGGGCGTTGGCGACAGGGTCTGACACTGAAGCTTTCTTT. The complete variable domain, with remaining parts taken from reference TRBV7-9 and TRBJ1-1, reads DTGVSQNPRHKITKRGQNVTFRCDPISEHNRLYWYRQTLGQGPEFLTYFQNEAQLEKSRLLSDRFSAERPKGSFSTLEIQRTEQGDSAMYLCASSLRGALATGSDTEAFFGQGTRLTVV.

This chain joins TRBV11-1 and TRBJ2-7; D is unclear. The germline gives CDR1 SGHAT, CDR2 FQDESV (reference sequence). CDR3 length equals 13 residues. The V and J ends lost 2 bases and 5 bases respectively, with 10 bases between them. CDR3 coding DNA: TGTGCCAGCAGCTTATTGAGGTCCCACGAGCAGTACTTC. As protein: CASSLLRSHEQYF. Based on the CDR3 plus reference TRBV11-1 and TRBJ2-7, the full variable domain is EAEVAQSPRYKITEKSQAVAFWCDPISGHATLYWYRQILGQGPELLVQFQDESVVDDSQLPKDRFSAERLKGVDSTLKIQPAELGDSAMYLCASSLLRSHEQYFGPGTRLTVT.

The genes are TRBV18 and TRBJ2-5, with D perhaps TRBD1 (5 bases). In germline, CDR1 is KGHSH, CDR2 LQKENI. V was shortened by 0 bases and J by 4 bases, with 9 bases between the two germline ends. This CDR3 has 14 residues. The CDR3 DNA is TGTGCCAGCTCACCACCCAGGGTAGGAGAGACCCAGTACTTC. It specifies CASSPPRVGETQYF.

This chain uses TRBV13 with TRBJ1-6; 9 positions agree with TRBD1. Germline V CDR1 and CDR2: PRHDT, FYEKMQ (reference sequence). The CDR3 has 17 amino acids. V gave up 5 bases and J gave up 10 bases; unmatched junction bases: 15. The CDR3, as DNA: TGTGCCAGCAGCACCAAACCCAGGGGACAGGGAACATCACCCCTCCACTTT. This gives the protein CASSTKPRGQGTSPLHF.

The CDR3 region has the DNA TGTGCCAGCTCACCACCGATCAGCGGCCAAGAGACCCAGTACTTC. This gives the protein CASSPPISGQETQYF. The genes are TRBV18 and TRBJ2-5; a possible D gene is TRBD2 (5 bases). CDR1 is KGHSH and CDR2 is LQKENI in the germline V gene. The CDR3 is 15 amino acids. Trimming pared 0 bases from V and 1 base from J, leaving 9 bases between.

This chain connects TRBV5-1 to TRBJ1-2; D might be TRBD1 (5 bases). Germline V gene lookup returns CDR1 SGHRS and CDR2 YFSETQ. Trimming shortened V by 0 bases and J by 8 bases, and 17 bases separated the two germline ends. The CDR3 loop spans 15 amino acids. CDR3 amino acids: CASSLDGPGIEGYTF. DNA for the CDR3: TGCGCCAGCAGCTTGGATGGGCCAGGGATCGAGGGCTACACCTTC.

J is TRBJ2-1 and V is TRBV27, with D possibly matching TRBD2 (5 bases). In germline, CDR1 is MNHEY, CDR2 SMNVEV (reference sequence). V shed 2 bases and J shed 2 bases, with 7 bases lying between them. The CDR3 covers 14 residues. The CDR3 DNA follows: TGTGCCAGCAGTTTAGCGGAGGCCTACAATGAGCAGTTCTTC. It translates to CASSLAEAYNEQFF.

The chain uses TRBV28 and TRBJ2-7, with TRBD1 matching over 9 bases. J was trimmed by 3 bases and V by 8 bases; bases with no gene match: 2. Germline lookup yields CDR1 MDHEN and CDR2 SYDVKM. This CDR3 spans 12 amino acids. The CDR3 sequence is CASGTGFYEQYF. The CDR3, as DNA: TGTGCCAGCGGGACAGGGTTCTACGAGCAGTACTTC.

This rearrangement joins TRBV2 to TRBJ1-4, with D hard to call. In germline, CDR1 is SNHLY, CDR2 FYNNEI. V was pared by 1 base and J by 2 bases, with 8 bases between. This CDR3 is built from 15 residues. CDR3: CASSEVGSTNEKLFF. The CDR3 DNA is TGTGCCAGCAGTGAAGTGGGGAGTACTAATGAAAAACTGTTTTTT. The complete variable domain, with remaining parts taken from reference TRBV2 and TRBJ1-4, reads EPEVTQTPSHQVTQMGQEVILRCVPISNHLYFYWYRQILGQKVEFLVSFYNNEISEKSEIFDDQFSVERPDGSNFTLKIRSTKLEDSAMYFCASSEVGSTNEKLFFGSGTQLSVL.

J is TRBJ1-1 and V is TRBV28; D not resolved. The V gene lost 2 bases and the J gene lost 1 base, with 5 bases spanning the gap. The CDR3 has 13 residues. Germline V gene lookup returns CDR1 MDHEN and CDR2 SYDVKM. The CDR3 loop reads CASSLGQNTEAFF. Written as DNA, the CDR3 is TGTGCCAGCAGTTTAGGGCAGAACACTGAAGCTTTCTTT.

CDR3 nucleotide sequence: TGTGCCTGGAGTGTTTTAGCGGTGGGCGAGCAGTACTTC. Amino acids: CAWSVLAVGEQYF. The gene calls are TRBV30 and TRBJ2-7; D is possibly TRBD2 (6 bases). CDR1 is GTSNPN and CDR2 is SVGIG in the germline V gene (reference sequence). The V gene lost 0 bases and the J gene lost 6 bases, with 12 bases spanning the gap. The CDR3 is made up of 13 amino acids.

The CDR3 region is CASSPRVAGERQETQYF. The CDR3 DNA sequence: TGTGCCAGCAGCCCTCGGGTTGCCGGGGAGCGACAAGAGACCCAGTACTTC. The J gene is TRBJ2-5, the V gene TRBV7-9, with a possible D match to TRBD2 (5 bases). Trimming stripped 5 bases from V and 2 bases from J, with 21 bases between. The CDR3 consists of 17 residues. Looked up from germline, CDR1 is SEHNR and CDR2 is FQNEAQ (reference sequence).

In DNA form, the CDR3 reads TGTGCCAGTAGCCCTGCCGGGACAGCCCGCGAGCAGTACTTC. Amino acids: CASSPAGTAREQYF. The chain carries TRBV19 and TRBJ2-7; TRBD1 aligns across 7 bases. Germline values: CDR1 LNHDA, CDR2 SQIVND (reference sequence). J was trimmed by 6 bases and V by 6 bases; bases with no gene match: 11. CDR3 size: 14 residues.